This entry concerns a single T cell receptor (beta chain). Authors' data handling: Amplification with reference gene primers provided the estimates of nucleated cell counts. The data were produced by immunoSEQ multiplex PCR, yet TCRdb's version contains in-frame clones alone and is incomplete. V and J calls plus clone size are reproduced from that table; the DNA served to infer D and trimming. The profile shows about 110,000 clones, over 60% of them singletons. These data are taken from a study of blood T cell repertoires in COVID-19. Study details: The cDNA or gDNA used as material had been derived from T cells, B-cell-depleted T cells, or PBMCs.

The CDR3 has 13 residues. The V and J ends lost 5 bases and 1 base respectively, with 8 bases between them. The receptor's source is a woman aged 80 or over with acute or convalescent COVID-19. The sample comprised peripheral blood. The chain has TRBV12-3 or TRBV12-4 and TRBJ1-1, with a weak D call TRBD1 (6 bases). The CDR3: CASSLQGNTEAFF. The CDR3 DNA is TGTGCCAGCAGTCTACAGGGGAACACTGAAGCTTTCTTT.